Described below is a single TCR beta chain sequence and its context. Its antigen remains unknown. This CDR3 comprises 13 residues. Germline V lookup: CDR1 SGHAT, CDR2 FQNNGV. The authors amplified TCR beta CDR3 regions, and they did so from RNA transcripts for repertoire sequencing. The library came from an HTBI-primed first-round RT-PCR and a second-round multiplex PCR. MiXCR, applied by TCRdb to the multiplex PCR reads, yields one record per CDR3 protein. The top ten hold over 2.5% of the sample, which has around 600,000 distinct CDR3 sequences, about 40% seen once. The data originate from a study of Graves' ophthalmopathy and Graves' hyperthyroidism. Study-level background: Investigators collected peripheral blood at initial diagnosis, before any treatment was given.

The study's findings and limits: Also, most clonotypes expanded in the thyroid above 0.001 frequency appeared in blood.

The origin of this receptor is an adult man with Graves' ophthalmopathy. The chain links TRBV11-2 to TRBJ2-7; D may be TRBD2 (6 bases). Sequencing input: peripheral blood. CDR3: CASGRPFTYEQYF. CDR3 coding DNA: TGTGCTAGCGGCAGGCCCTTTACCTACGAGCAGTACTTC.